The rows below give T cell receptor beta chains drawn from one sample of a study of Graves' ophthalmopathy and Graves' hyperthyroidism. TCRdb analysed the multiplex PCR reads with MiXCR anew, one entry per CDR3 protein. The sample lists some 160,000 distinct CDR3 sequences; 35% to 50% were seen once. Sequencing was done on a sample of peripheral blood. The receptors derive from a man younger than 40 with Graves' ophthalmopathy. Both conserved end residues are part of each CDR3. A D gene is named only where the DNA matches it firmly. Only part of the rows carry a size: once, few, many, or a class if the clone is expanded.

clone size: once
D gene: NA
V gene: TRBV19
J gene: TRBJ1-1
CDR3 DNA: TGTGCCAGTCTCGGCGGGAACACTGAAGCTTTCTTT
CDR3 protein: CASLGGNTEAFF

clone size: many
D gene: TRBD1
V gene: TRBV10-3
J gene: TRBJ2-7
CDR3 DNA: TGTGCCATCAGTGTGGACAGGGAGGAATACGAGCAGTACTTC
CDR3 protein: CAISVDREEYEQYF

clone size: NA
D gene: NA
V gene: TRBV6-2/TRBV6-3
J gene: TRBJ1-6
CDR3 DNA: TGTGCCAGCAGTTACCGGTTGAATTCACCCCTCCACTTT
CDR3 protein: CASSYRLNSPLHF

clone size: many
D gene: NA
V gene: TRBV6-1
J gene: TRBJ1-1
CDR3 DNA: TGTGCCAGCAGTGAGGTGGGGCTGAACACTGAAGCTTTCTTT
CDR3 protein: CASSEVGLNTEAFF

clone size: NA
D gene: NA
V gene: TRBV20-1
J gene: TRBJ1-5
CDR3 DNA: TGCAGTGTCTGGGGAGGGGATCAGCCCCAGCATTTT
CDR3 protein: CSVWGGDQPQHF

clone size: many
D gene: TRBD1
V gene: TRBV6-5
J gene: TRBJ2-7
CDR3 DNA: TGTGCCAGCAGTTACTCGATCCGGGACAGGGAGTACTTC
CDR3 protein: CASSYSIRDREYF

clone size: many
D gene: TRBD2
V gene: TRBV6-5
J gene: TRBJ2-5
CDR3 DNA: TGTGCCAGCAGACGCGGACTAGCGGGTGGGGAGACCCAGTACTTC
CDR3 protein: CASRRGLAGGETQYF

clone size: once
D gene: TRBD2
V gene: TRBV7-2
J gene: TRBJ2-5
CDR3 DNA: TGTGCCAGCAGCCATTCTAGCGGGGGCCAAGAGACCCAGTACTTC
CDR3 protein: CASSHSSGGQETQYF

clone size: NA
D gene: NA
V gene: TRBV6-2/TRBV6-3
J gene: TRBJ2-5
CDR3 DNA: TGTGCCAGCAGTTCCCCGGGACGCCAAGAGACCCAGTACTTC
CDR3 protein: CASSSPGRQETQYF

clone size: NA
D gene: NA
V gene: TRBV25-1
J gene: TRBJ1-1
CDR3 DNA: TGTGCCAGCAGTCAGGTCGACCTACAGGAGATGAACACTGGAGCTTTCTTT
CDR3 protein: CASSQVDLQEMNTGAFF

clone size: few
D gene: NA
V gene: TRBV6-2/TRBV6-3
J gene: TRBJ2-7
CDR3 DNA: TGTGCCAGCAGTTACTCGATATTTTACGAGCAGTACTTC
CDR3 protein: CASSYSIFYEQYF

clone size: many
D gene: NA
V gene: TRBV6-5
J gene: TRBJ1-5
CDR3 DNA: TGTGCCAGCCGCAGGGTTCGTGGCAATCAGCCCCAGCATTTT
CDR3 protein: CASRRVRGNQPQHF

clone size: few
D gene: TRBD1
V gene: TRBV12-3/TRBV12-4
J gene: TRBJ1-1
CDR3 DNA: TGTGCCAGCAGCCCCCCGGGACAGGGGCCCAACACTGAAGCTTTCTTT
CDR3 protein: CASSPPGQGPNTEAFF

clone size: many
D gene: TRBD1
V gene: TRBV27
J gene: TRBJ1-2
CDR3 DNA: TGTGCCAGCAGTTTTGGGGCAGGGGGCCTATCTAACTATGGCTACACCTTC
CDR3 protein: CASSFGAGGLSNYGYTF

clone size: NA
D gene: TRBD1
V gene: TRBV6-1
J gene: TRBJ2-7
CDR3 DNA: TGTGCCAGCAGCTCCGACAGGGGGAGCTCCTACGAGCAGTACTTC
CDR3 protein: CASSSDRGSSYEQYF

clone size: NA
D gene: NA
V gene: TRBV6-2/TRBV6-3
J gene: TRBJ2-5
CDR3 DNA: TGTGCCAGCAAGACCCGAAAGCAAGAGACCCAGTACTTC
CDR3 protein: CASKTRKQETQYF

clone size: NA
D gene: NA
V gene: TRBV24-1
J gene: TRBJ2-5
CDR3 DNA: TGTGCCACCAGTGATTTGCAGCCAGGGGAAGAGACCCAGTACTTC
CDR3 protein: CATSDLQPGEETQYF

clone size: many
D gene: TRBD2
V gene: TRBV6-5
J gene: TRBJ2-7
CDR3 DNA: TGTGCCAGCAGGGTTCCCTCGGGACTAGCTTCCTACGAGCAGTACTTC
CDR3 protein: CASRVPSGLASYEQYF

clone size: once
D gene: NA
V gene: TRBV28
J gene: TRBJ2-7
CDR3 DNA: TGTGCCAGTGAAAAAGGTTCCTACGAGCAGTACTTC
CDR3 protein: CASEKGSYEQYF

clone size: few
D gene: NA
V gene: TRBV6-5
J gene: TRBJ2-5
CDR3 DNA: TGTGCCAGCAGTTACCAGCGGCAAGAGACCCAGTACTTC
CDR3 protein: CASSYQRQETQYF

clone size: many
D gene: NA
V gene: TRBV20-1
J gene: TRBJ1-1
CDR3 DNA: TGCAGTGCTAGAGACCGGGAAATTGGTGAAGCTTTCTTT
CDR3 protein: CSARDREIGEAFF

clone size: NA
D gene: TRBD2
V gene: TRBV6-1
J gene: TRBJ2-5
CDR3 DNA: TGTGCCAGCAGACACGGAGCGGGAGGGCGAGAGACCCAGTACTTC
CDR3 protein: CASRHGAGGRETQYF

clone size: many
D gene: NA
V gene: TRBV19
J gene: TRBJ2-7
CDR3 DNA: TGTGCCAGTAGTTCGCAGGGCCCCGGAGGGGAGCAGTACTTC
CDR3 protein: CASSSQGPGGEQYF

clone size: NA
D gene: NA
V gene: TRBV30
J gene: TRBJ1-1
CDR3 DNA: TGTGCCTGGAGTGATGCGGGGGAAGCTTTCTTT
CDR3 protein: CAWSDAGEAFF

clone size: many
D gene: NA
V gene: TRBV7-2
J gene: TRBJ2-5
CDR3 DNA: TGTGCCAGCCATAGGCCACAAGAGACCCAGTACTTC
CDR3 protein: CASHRPQETQYF

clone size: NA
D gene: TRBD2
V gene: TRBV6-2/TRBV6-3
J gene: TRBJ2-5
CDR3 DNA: TGTGCCAGCAGTTACTCTGGCGGGGGCCAAGAGACCCAGTACTTC
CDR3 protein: CASSYSGGGQETQYF

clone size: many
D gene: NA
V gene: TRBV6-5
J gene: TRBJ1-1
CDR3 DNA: TGTGCCAGCAGTTATAGGGACGCCCTGAACACTGAAGCTTTCTTT
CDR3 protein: CASSYRDALNTEAFF

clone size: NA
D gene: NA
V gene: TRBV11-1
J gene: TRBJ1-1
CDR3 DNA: TGTGCCAGCAGCCGATTATTTATGCCCCGGGACATTGGCACTGAAGCTTTCTTT
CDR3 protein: CASSRLFMPRDIGTEAFF